Listed below are T cell receptor beta chains from one sample, sequenced in a study of T cell responses to AZD1222 COVID-19 vaccine. Libraries were prepared by immunoSEQ multiplex PCR; TCRdb keeps only in-frame clonotypes and omits some of them. The table has around 150,000 clones, roughly 90% seen once; the top ten hold roughly 1.2%. This sample comprised peripheral blood, obtained 28 days after the second AZD1222 dose. These receptors originate from an adult who received the AZD1222 COVID-19 vaccine. Both conserved end residues are part of each CDR3. A D gene is named only where the DNA matches it firmly. Clone size appears in some rows only: once, few, many, or a class for an expanded clone.

v_gene	abundance	j_gene	d_gene	CDR3aa	CDR3nt
TRBV4-2	.	TRBJ1-5	.	CASSQGSAVSNQPQHF	TGTGCCAGCAGCCAAGGGTCGGCAGTCAGCAATCAGCCCCAGCATTTT
TRBV5-5	.	TRBJ1-5	.	CASSPPNSGNQPQHF	TGTGCCAGCAGCCCTCCCAATAGTGGCAATCAGCCCCAGCATTTT
TRBV5-1	.	TRBJ2-2	.	CASSLPAGANTGELFF	TGCGCCAGCAGCTTGCCGGCAGGAGCGAACACCGGGGAGCTGTTTTTT
TRBV11-1	.	TRBJ2-5	TRBD2	CASSLASGGYQETQYF	TGTGCCAGCAGCTTAGCTAGCGGGGGCTACCAAGAGACCCAGTACTTC
TRBV11-2	.	TRBJ2-1	TRBD1	CASSSRGQVRNEQFF	TGTGCCAGCAGCTCCCGAGGACAGGTTCGCAATGAGCAGTTCTTC
TRBV4-2	.	TRBJ1-1	.	CASSQVPAENTEAFF	TGTGCCAGCAGCCAAGTTCCCGCGGAGAACACTGAAGCTTTCTTT
TRBV5-5	.	TRBJ1-1	.	CASSLALTIERLAFF	TGTGCCAGCAGCTTGGCCCTAACCATCGAAAGGTTAGCTTTCTTT
TRBV6-5	.	TRBJ1-1	.	CASSYLKTGSPTEAFF	TGTGCCAGCAGTTACCTAAAAACAGGGTCCCCCACTGAAGCTTTCTTT
TRBV3-1/TRBV3-2	.	TRBJ1-6	.	CASSQGGAFNSPLHF	TGTGCCAGCAGCCAGGGTGGGGCCTTTAATTCACCCCTCCACTTT
TRBV9	.	TRBJ1-2	.	CASSVALRAYGYTF	TGTGCCAGCAGCGTAGCACTCAGGGCCTATGGCTACACCTTC
TRBV5-1	.	TRBJ1-1	.	CASSGQGSTTEAFF	TGCGCCAGCAGCGGGCAGGGGAGTACCACTGAAGCTTTCTTT
TRBV11-2	.	TRBJ1-1	.	CASSLETGPITEAFF	TGTGCCAGCAGCTTAGAAACAGGGCCCATAACTGAAGCTTTCTTT
TRBV10-3	.	TRBJ2-6	.	CAISTTGEVAGANVLTF	TGTGCCATCAGCACTACAGGGGAGGTCGCTGGGGCCAACGTCCTGACTTTC
TRBV12-5	.	TRBJ2-5	.	CASGLGKTGQETQYF	TGTGCTAGTGGTTTGGGAAAGACAGGACAAGAGACCCAGTACTTC
TRBV21-1	.	TRBJ1-1	.	CASSAGRMNTEAFF	TGTGCCAGCAGCGCGGGACGGATGAACACTGAAGCTTTCTTT
TRBV11-2	.	TRBJ1-1	.	CASSLGDIPEAFF	TGTGCCAGCAGCTTAGGGGACATACCTGAAGCTTTCTTT
TRBV13	.	TRBJ1-1	.	CASSFQVNTEAFF	TGTGCCAGCAGCTTTCAGGTGAACACTGAAGCTTTCTTT
TRBV7-8	.	TRBJ2-7	.	CASSLVLISYEQYF	TGTGCCAGCAGCTTAGTACTGATTTCCTACGAGCAGTACTTC
TRBV9	.	TRBJ1-1	.	CASSPHLGTLNTEAFF	TGTGCCAGCAGCCCCCACTTGGGGACACTGAACACTGAAGCTTTCTTT
TRBV27	.	TRBJ1-4	.	CASSSRGTNEKLFF	TGTGCCAGCAGTTCCCGGGGAACTAATGAAAAACTGTTTTTT
TRBV6-2/TRBV6-3	.	TRBJ1-6	TRBD1	CASSPQGAGASYNSPLHF	TGTGCCAGCAGCCCACAGGGGGCCGGGGCCTCCTATAATTCACCCCTCCACTTT
TRBV5-1	.	TRBJ2-1	TRBD2	CASSLLAGSQSEQFF	TGCGCCAGCAGCCTTTTAGCGGGGAGTCAGTCTGAGCAGTTCTTC
TRBV25-1	.	TRBJ2-2	.	CASSDDTGELFF	TGTGCCAGCAGTGACGACACCGGGGAGCTGTTTTTT
TRBV7-9	.	TRBJ2-1	.	CASSSNPEGQFF	TGTGCCAGCAGCTCGAACCCGGAAGGGCAGTTCTTC
TRBV27	.	TRBJ2-6	TRBD1	CASRLTGPSGANVLTF	TGTGCCAGCAGACTGACAGGGCCCTCTGGGGCCAACGTCCTGACTTTC
TRBV28	.	TRBJ1-6	.	CASSSFRDGDNSPLHF	TGTGCCAGCAGTTCCTTCAGGGACGGAGATAATTCACCCCTCCACTTT
TRBV7-9	once	TRBJ2-5	.	CASSLGIVETQYF	TGTGCCAGCAGCTTGGGCATCGTAGAGACCCAGTACTTC
TRBV10-3	.	TRBJ2-1	TRBD2	CAISESEASGDHNEQFF	TGTGCCATCAGTGAGTCTGAGGCTAGCGGGGATCACAATGAGCAGTTCTTC
TRBV6-6	.	TRBJ1-2	.	CASSYSKGRYGYTF	TGTGCCAGCAGTTACTCCAAGGGGAGGTATGGCTACACCTTC
TRBV5-1	.	TRBJ1-1	TRBD1	CASSRTGLGDTEAFF	TGCGCCAGCAGCAGGACAGGTTTGGGGGACACTGAAGCTTTCTTT
TRBV19	.	TRBJ1-5	.	CASTLRGARSNQPQHF	TGTGCCAGTACCCTCCGGGGGGCGAGAAGCAATCAGCCCCAGCATTTT
TRBV7-2	.	TRBJ1-2	.	CASSEHLARGYTF	TGTGCCAGCAGCGAACACCTGGCCCGTGGCTACACCTTC
TRBV6-1	few	TRBJ1-4	.	CASSEERGTNEKLFF	TGTGCCAGCAGTGAGGAACGAGGGACTAATGAAAAACTGTTTTTT
TRBV28	.	TRBJ2-5	TRBD2	CASSVSSGRAETQYF	TGTGCCAGCAGCGTGTCTAGCGGGAGGGCAGAGACCCAGTACTTC
TRBV7-9	.	TRBJ2-5	TRBD1	CASSYRDRGEETQYF	TGTGCCAGCAGCTACCGGGACAGGGGGGAGGAGACCCAGTACTTC
TRBV5-1	.	TRBJ1-6	TRBD1	CASSLDPNGGTGDSPLHF	TGCGCCAGCAGCTTGGATCCCAATGGCGGGACAGGGGATTCACCCCTCCACTTT
TRBV9	.	TRBJ2-1	.	CASSVQGNEQFF	TGTGCCAGCAGCGTACAGGGCAATGAGCAGTTCTTC
TRBV13	.	TRBJ1-2	.	CASSLKRWGETNYGYTF	TGTGCCAGCAGCTTAAAACGTTGGGGGGAAACTAACTATGGCTACACCTTC
TRBV7-2	.	TRBJ1-2	.	CASSLDQAHGYTF	TGTGCCAGCAGCTTAGACCAGGCCCATGGCTACACCTTC
TRBV28	.	TRBJ2-5	TRBD2	CASSLAGTSARETQYF	TGTGCCAGCAGTTTGGCTGGGACTAGCGCACGGGAGACCCAGTACTTC
TRBV5-4	.	TRBJ1-3	.	CASSLEVSGNTIYF	TGTGCCAGCAGCTTGGAGGTCTCTGGAAACACCATATATTTT
TRBV2	.	TRBJ1-3	.	CASSRDAGNTIYF	TGTGCCAGCAGCAGGGACGCTGGAAACACCATATATTTT
TRBV4-2	.	TRBJ2-6	.	CASSQGGRGEAPGANVLTF	TGTGCCAGCAGCCAGGGGGGCAGGGGCGAGGCTCCTGGGGCCAACGTCCTGACTTTC
TRBV5-1	.	TRBJ2-1	.	CASSHPGGEQFF	TGCGCCAGCAGCCATCCCGGAGGTGAGCAGTTCTTC